This T cell receptor beta chain was recovered during a study of PD-1 blockade in classical Hodgkin lymphoma. Study-level background: Patients were given intravenous nivolumab, 3 mg/kg, every 2 weeks.

Every patient was affected by relapse after autologous stem cell transplantation, while exposure to brentuximab vedotin was not uniform. Best responses included complete response and partial response; otherwise, the best response was progressive disease. CDR3 length equals 15 residues. V gave up 3 bases and J gave up 0 bases, with 10 bases separating them. The germline CDR1 and CDR2 sequences are SGDLS and YYNGEE. The protocol was immunoSEQ multiplex PCR, while the TCRdb copy is restricted to in-frame clones and leaves out a portion. The sample records 35,000 to 50,000 clones, around 75% being singletons.

The V and J genes are TRBV9 and TRBJ2-1, with D perhaps TRBD2 (5 bases). The sample here was peripheral blood mononuclear cells (PBMCs), taken at baseline. The source of this sequence is a human donor with classical Hodgkin lymphoma. The CDR3 region is CASSADLASYNEQFF. For the CDR3, the DNA is TGTGCCAGCAGCGCAGACCTAGCCTCCTACAATGAGCAGTTCTTC.